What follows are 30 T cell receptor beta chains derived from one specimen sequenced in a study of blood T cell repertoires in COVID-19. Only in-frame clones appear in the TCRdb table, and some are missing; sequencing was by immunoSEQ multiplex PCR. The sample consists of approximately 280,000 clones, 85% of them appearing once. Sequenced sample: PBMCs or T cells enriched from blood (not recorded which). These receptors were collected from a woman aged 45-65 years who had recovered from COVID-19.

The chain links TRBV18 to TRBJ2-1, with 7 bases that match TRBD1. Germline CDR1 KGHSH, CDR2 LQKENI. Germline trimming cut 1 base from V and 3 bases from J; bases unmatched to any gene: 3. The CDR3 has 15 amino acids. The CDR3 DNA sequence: TGTGCCAGCTCACCACGGACAGGCGTCTACAATGAGCAGTTCTTC. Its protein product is CASSPRTGVYNEQFF.

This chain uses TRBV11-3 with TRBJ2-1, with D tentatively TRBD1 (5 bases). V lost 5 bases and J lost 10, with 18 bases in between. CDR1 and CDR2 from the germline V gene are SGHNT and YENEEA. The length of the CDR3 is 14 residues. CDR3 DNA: TGTGCCAGCAGCCACAGAGAAAACAGGAACGAGCAGTTCTTC. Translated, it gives CASSHRENRNEQFF.

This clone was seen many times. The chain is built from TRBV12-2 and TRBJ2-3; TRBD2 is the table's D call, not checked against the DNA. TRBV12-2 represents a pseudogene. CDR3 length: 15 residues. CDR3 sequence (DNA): TGTGCAAGTCGCTTAGCAGTACTAGCTGAAAATACGCAGTATTTT. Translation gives CASRLAVLAENTQYF.

CDR3 DNA: TGTGCCAGCAGCTACCTTTTAGCGGGACAGTTGTATTTT. This translates into CASSYLLAGQLYF. The chain is built from TRBV12-3 or TRBV12-4 and TRBJ2-3, with D perhaps TRBD2 (8 bases). CDR3 size: 13 residues. The V gene lost 6 bases and the J gene lost 14 bases, with 21 bases spanning the gap.

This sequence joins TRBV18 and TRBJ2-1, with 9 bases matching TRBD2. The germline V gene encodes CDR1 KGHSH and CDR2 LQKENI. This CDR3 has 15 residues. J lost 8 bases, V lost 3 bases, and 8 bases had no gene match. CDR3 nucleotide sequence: TGTGCCAGCTCACCGCGATCTAGCGGGACGGATGAGCAGTTCTTC. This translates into CASSPRSSGTDEQFF.

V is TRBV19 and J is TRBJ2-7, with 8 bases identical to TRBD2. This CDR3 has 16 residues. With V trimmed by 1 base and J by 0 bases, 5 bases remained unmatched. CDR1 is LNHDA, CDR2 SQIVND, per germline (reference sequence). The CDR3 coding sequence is TGTGCCAGTAGTATAGGGACTAGCCGATACTCCTACGAGCAGTACTTC. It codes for CASSIGTSRYSYEQYF.

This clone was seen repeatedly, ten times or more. The CDR3 region is CASSLGLSGEKLFF. The CDR3 DNA sequence: TGTGCCAGCAGCTTAGGACTGTCCGGGGAAAAACTGTTTTTT. V gene TRBV7-9 combines with J gene TRBJ1-4, with D uncertain. The CDR3 is made up of 14 amino acids. Germline-derived CDR1 and CDR2 are SEHNR and FQNEAQ (reference sequence). V was trimmed by 1 base and J by 8 bases, leaving 11 bases between them.

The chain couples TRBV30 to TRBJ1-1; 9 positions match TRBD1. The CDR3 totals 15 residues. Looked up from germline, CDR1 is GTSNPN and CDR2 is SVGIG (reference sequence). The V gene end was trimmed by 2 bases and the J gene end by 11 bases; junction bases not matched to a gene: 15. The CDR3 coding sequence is TGTGCCTGGAGTCCGTTGAGGACAGGGGAGATGCGGGCTTTCTTT. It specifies CAWSPLRTGEMRAFF. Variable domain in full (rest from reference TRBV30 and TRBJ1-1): SQTIHQWPATLVQPVGSPLSLECTVEGTSNPNLYWYRQAAGRGLQLLFYSVGIGQISSEVPQNLSASRPQDRQFILSSKKLLLSDSGFYLCAWSPLRTGEMRAFFGQGTRLTVV.

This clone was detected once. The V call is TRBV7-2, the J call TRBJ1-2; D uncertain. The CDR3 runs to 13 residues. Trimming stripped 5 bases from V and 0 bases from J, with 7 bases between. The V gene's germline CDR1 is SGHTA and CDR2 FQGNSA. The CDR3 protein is CASSPTTNYGYTF. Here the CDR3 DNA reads TGTGCCAGCAGCCCTACTACTAACTATGGCTACACCTTC.

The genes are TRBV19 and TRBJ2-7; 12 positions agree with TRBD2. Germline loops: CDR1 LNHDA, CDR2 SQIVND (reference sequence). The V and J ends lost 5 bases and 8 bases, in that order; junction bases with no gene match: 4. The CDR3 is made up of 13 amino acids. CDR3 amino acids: CASSSRTSGKQYF. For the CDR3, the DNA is TGTGCCAGTAGTTCACGGACTAGCGGGAAGCAGTACTTC.

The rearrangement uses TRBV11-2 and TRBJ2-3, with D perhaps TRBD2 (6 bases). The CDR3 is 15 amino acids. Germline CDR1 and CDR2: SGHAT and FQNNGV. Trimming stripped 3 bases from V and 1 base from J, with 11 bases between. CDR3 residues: CASSFVAGRTDTQYF. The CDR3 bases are TGTGCCAGCAGCTTTGTCGCGGGACGCACAGATACGCAGTATTTT. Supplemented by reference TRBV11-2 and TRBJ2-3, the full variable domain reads EAGVAQSPRYKIIEKRQSVAFWCNPISGHATLYWYQQILGQGPKLLIQFQNNGVVDDSQLPKDRFSAERLKGVDSTLKIQPAKLEDSAVYLCASSFVAGRTDTQYFGPGTRLTVL.

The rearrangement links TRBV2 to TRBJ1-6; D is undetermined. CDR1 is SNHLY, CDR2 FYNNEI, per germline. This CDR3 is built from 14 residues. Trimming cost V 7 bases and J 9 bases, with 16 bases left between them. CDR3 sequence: CASTRTGKSSPLHF. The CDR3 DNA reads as TGTGCCAGCACCCGGACGGGGAAGAGTTCACCCCTCCACTTT.

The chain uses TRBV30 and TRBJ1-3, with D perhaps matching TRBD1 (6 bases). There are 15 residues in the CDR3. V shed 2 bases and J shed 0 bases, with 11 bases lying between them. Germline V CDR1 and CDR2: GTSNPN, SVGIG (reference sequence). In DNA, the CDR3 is TGTGCCTGGAGTCGTTTGGGGGCCTCTGGAAACACCATATATTTT. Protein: CAWSRLGASGNTIYF.

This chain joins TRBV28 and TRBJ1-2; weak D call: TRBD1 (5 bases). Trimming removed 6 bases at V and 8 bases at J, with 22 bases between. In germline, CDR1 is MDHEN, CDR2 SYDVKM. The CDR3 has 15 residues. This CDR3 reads CASSPLVQGPRGYTF. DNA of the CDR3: TGTGCCAGCAGCCCACTTGTTCAGGGCCCTCGGGGCTACACCTTC.

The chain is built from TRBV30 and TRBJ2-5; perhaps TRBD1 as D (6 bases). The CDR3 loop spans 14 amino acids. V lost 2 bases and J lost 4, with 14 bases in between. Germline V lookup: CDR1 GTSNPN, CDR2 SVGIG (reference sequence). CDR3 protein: CAWSRGTAGETQYF. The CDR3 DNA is TGTGCCTGGAGTAGGGGGACGGCCGGAGAGACCCAGTACTTC.

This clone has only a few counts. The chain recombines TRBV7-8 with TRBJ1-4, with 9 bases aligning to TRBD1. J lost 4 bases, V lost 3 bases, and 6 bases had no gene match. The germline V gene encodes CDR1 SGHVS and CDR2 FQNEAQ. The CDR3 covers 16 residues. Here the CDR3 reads CASSFIRDRVNEKLFF. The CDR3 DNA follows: TGTGCCAGCAGCTTTATTCGGGACAGGGTTAATGAAAAACTGTTTTTT. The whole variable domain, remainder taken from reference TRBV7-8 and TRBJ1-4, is GAGVSQSPRYKVAKRGQDVALRCDPISGHVSLFWYQQALGQGPEFLTYFQNEAQLDKSGLPSDRFFAERPEGSVSTLKIQRTQQEDSAVYLCASSFIRDRVNEKLFFGSGTQLSVL.

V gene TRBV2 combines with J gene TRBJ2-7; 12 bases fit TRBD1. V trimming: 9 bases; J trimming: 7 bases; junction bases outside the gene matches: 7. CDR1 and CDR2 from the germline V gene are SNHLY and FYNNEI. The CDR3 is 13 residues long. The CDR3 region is CARGGQGAIEQYF. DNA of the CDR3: TGTGCCAGGGGGGGACAGGGGGCGATAGAGCAGTACTTC.

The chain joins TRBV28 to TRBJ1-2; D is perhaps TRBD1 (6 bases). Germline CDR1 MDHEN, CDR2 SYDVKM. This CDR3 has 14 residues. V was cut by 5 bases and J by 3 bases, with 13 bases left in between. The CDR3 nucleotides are TGTGCCAGCAGTGGTACAGGGAATTACTATGGCTACACCTTC. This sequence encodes CASSGTGNYYGYTF.

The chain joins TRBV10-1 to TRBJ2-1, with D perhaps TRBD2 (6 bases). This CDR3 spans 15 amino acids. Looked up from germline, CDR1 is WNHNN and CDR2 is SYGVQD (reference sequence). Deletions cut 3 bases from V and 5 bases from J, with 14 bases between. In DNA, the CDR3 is TGCGCCAGCAGTGACGCCAGCGGGCCCAACAATGAGCAGTTCTTC. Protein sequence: CASSDASGPNNEQFF.

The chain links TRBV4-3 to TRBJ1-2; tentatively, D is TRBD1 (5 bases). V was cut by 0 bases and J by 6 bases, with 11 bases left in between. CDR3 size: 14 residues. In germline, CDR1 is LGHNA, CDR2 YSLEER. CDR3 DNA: TGCGCCAGCAGCCAAGAAGCAGGGCATCATGGCTACACCTTC. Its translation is CASSQEAGHHGYTF.

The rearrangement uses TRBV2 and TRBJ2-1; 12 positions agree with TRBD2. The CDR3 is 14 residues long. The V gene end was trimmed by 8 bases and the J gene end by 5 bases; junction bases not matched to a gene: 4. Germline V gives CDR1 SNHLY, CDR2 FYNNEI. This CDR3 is CASPGLAGHNEQFF. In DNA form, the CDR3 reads TGTGCCAGCCCGGGACTAGCGGGTCACAATGAGCAGTTCTTC.

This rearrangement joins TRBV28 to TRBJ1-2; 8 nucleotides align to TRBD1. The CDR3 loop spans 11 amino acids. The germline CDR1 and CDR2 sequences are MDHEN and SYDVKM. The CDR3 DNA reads TGTGGGACAGGGAGTAACTATGGCTACACCTTC. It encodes CGTGSNYGYTF.

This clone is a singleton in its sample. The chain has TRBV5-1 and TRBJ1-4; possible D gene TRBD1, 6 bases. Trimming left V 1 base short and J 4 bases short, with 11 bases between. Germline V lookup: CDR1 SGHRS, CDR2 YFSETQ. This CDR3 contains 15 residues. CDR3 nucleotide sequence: TGCGCCAGCAGCTTGTCAGGGGCAGTTAATGAAAAACTGTTTTTT. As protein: CASSLSGAVNEKLFF.

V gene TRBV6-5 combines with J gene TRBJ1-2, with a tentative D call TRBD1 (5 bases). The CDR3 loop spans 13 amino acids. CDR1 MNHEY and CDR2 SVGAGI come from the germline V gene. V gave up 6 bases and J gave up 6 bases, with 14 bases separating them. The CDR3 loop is CASSPRGGDGYTF. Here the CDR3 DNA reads TGTGCCAGCAGCCCCCGCGGGGGGGATGGCTACACCTTC.

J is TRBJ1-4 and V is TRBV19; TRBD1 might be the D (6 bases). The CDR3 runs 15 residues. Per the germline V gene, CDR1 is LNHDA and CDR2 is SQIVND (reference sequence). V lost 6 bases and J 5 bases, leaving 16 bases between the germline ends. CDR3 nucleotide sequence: TGTGCCAGTAGCATAACAGGGTGGGGAAATGAAAAACTGTTTTTT. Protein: CASSITGWGNEKLFF.

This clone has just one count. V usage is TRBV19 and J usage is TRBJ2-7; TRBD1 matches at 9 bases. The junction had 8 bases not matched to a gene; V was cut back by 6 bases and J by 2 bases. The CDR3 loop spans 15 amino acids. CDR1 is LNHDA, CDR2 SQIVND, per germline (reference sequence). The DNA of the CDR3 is TGTGCCAGTAGGGGGTCCGACAGGGGGACCTACGAGCAGTACTTC. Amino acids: CASRGSDRGTYEQYF.

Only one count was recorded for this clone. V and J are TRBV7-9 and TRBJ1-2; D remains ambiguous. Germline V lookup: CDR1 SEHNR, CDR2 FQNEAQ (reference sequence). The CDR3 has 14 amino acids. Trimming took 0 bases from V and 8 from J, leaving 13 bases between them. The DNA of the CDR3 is TGTGCCAGCAGCTTAGCGCTGGCACTATACGGCTACACCTTC. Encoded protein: CASSLALALYGYTF.

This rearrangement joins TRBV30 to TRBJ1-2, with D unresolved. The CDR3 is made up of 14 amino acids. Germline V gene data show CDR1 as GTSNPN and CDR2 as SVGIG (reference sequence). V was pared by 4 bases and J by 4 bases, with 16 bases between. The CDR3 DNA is TGTGCCTGGATCCGTCCGGGAACGCTCTATGGCTACACCTTC. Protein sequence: CAWIRPGTLYGYTF.

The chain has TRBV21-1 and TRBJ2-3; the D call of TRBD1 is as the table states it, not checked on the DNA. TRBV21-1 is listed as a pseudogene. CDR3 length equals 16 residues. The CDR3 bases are TGTGCCAGCAGCAAAGGGGACAGGGCACTTAGGGATACGCAGTATTTT. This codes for CASSKGDRALRDTQYF.

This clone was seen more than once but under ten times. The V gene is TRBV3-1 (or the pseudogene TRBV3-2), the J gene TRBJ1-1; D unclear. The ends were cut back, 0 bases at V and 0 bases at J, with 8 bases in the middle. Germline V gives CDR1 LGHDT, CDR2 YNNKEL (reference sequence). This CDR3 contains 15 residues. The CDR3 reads CASSQDTPMNTEAFF. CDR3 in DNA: TGTGCCAGCAGCCAAGACACACCGATGAACACTGAAGCTTTCTTT.